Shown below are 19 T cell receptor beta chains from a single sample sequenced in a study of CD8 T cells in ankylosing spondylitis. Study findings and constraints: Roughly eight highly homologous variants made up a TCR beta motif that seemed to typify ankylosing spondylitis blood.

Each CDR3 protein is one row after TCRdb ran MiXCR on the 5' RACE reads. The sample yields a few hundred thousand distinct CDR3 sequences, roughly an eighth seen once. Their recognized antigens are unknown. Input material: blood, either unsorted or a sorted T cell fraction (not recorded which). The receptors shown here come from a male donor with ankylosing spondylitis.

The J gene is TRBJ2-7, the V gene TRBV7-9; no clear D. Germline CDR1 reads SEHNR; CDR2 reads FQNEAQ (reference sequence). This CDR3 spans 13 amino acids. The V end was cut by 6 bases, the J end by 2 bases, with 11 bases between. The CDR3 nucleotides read TGTGCCAGCAGTTCTGTTTGGACCTACGAGCAGTACGTC. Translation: CASSSVWTYEQYV.

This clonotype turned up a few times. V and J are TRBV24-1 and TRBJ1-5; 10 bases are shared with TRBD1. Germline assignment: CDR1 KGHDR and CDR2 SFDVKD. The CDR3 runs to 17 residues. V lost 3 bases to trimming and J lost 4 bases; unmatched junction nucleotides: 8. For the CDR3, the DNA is TGTGCCACCAGTGATCCCGGACAGGGGGGGGAAAATCAGCCCCAGCATTTT. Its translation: CATSDPGQGGENQPQHF.

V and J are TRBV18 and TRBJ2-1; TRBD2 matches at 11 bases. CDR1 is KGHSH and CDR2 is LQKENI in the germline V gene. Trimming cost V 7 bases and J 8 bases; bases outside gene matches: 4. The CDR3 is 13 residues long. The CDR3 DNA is TGTGCCAGCTTGACTAGCGGGAACGATGAGCAGTTCTTC. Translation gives CASLTSGNDEQFF.

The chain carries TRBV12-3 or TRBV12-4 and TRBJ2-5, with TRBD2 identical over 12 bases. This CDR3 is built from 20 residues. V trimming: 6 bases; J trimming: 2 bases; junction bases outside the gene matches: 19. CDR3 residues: CASSPLSGSGLAGGQETQYF. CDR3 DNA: TGTGCCAGCAGCCCCCTGTCGGGGTCGGGGCTAGCGGGAGGGCAAGAGACCCAGTACTTC.

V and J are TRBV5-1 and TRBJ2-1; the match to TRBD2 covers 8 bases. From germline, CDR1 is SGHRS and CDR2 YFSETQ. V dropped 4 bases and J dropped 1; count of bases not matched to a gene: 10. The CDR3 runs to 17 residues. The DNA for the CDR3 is TGCGCCAGCAGCCCCTTGGGTAGCGGGATTTCCTACAATGAGCAGTTCTTC. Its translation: CASSPLGSGISYNEQFF.

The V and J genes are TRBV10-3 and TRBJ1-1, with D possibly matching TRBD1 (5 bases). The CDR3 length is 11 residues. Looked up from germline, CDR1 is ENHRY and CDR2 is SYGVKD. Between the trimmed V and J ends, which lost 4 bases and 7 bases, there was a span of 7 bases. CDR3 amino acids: CAISGTFEAFF. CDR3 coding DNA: TGTGCCATCAGTGGGACATTTGAAGCTTTCTTT.

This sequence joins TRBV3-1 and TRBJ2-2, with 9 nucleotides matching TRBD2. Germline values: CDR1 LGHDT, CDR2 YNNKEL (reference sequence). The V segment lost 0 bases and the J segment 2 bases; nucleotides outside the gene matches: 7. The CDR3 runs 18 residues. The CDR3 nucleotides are TGTGCCAGCAGCCAAGATCCAGCGGGGGGCTCAAACACCGGGGAGCTGTTTTTT. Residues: CASSQDPAGGSNTGELFF.

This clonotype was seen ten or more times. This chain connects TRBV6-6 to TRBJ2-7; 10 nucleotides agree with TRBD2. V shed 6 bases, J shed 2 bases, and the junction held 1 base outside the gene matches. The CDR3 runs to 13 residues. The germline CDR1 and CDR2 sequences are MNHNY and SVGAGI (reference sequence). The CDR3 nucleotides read TGTGCCAGCAGCCTAGCGGGGGCCTACGAGCAGTACGTC. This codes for CASSLAGAYEQYV.

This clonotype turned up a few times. CDR3 sequence: CASSPTRGDFLADTQYF. CDR3 sequence (DNA): TGTGCCAGCAGCCCGACCAGGGGGGACTTCTTAGCAGATACGCAGTATTTT. The chain uses TRBV7-6 and TRBJ2-3, with a tentative D call TRBD1 (7 bases). Trimming cost V 5 bases and J 4 bases, with 22 bases left between them. CDR3 length: 17 residues. Germline-derived CDR1 and CDR2 are SGHVS and FNYEAQ. Drawing the rest from reference TRBV7-6 and TRBJ2-3, the complete variable domain is GAGVSQSPRYKVTKRGQDVALRCDPISGHVSLYWYRQALGQGPEFLTYFNYEAQQDKSGLPNDRFSAERPEGSISTLTIQRTEQRDSAMYRCASSPTRGDFLADTQYFGPGTRLTVL.

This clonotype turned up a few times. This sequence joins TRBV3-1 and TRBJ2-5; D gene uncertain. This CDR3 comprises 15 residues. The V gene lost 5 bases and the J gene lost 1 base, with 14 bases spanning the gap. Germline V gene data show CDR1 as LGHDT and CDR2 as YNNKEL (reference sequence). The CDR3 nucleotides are TGTGCCAGCAGCATCATTACACAGCCCCAAGAGACCCAGTACTTC. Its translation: CASSIITQPQETQYF.

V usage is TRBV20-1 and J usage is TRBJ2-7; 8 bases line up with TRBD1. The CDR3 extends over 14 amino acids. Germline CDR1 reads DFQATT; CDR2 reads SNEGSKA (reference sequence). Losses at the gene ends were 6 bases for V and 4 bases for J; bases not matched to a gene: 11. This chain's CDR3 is CSADLGQGIYEQYF. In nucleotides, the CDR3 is TGCAGTGCGGACCTTGGACAGGGAATTTACGAGCAGTACTTC.

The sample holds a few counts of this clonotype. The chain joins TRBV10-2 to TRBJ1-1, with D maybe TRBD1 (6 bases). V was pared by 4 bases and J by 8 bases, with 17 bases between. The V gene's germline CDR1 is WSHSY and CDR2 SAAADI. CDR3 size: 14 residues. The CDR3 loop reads CASSGLRRGYEAFF. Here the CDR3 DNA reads TGCGCCAGCAGTGGGTTACGCAGGGGCTACGAAGCTTTCTTT.

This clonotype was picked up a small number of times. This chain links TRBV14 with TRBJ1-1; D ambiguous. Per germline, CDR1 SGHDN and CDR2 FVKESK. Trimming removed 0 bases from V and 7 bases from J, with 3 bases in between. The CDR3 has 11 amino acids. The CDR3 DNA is TGTGCCAGCAGCCAAGATTTTGAAGCTTTCTTT. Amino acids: CASSQDFEAFF.

CDR3 DNA sequence: TGTGCCAGCAGCCCCGACCCCGGAGATACGCAGTATTTT. Its translation is CASSPDPGDTQYF. The rearrangement uses TRBV3-1 and TRBJ2-3, with D uncertain. Trimming removed 4 bases from V and 5 bases from J, with 10 bases in between. CDR1 is LGHDT, CDR2 YNNKEL, per germline (reference sequence). This CDR3 contains 13 residues.

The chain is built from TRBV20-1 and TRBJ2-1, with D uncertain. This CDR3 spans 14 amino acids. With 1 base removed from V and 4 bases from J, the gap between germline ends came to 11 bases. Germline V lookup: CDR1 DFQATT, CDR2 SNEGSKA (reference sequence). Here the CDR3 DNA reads TGCAGTGCTAGAGTGGGAAGCGAGTACAATGAGCAGTTCTTC. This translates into CSARVGSEYNEQFF.

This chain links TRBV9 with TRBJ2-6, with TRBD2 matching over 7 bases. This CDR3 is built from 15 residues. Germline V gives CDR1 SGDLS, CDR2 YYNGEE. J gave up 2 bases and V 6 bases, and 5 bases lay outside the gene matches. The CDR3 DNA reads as TGTGCCAGCACCCCAAGCGGGGCTGGGGCCAACGTCCTGACTTTC. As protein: CASTPSGAGANVLTF.

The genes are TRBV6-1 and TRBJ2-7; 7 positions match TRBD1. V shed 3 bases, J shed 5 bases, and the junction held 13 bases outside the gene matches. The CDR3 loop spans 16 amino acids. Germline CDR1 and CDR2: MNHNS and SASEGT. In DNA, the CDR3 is TGTGCCAGCAGTGAGGGACAGTGGCCGGGGATCGACGAGCAGTACGTC. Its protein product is CASSEGQWPGIDEQYV.

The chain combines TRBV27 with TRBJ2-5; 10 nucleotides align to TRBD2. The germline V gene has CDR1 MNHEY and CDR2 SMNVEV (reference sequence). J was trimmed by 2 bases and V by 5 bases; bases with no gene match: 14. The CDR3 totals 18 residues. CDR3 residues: CASSRGVAGGGEQETQYF. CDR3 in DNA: TGTGCCAGCAGTCGGGGGGTAGCGGGAGGAGGGGAACAAGAGACCCAGTACTTC.

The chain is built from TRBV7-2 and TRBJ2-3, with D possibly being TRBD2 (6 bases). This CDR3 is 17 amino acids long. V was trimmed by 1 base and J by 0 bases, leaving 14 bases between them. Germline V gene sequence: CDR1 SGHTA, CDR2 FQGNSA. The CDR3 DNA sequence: TGTGCCAGCAGCTTAGTCTCTAGCGAGTCTAGCACAGATACGCAGTATTTT. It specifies CASSLVSSESSTDTQYF.